This TCR beta chain was sequenced for a study of regulatory T cells in long-lasting Graves disease. The time point is: newly diagnosed GD, antithyroid drugs for less than 3 months. Generation of the TCR library employed RNA extracted from PBMCs. Arm-PCR of CDR3 regions with iRepertoire HTBI primers generated TCR beta libraries. Each CDR3 protein is one row after TCRdb ran MiXCR on the multiplex PCR reads. The data show 350,000 to 500,000 distinct CDR3 sequences, with about 16% seen just once and 20% to 25% held by the top ten. This CDR3 spans 18 amino acids. V dropped 4 bases and J dropped 4; count of bases not matched to a gene: 9. Germline V gene sequence: CDR1 SGHVS, CDR2 FNYEAQ. Another study also made use of these data, one on T cells in Graves' hyperthyroidism and ophthalmopathy. That source reports: First-round RT-PCR targeting the TCR CDR3 was performed with the HTBI primer set.

The specimen comprised peripheral blood mononuclear cells (PBMCs), sampled at new diagnosis, from a patient treated with antithyroid drugs. The receptor was isolated from a woman aged 18-30 years with Graves disease. This chain joins TRBV7-6 and TRBJ2-3, with TRBD2 matching over 15 bases. The CDR3 here is CASSWDKGLAGGADTQYF. Written as DNA, the CDR3 is TGTGCCAGCAGCTGGGATAAAGGACTAGCGGGAGGGGCAGATACGCAGTATTTT.